This TCR beta chain was recorded in a study of blood T cells in healthy people across ages. The CDR3 runs 14 residues. Germline trimming cut 1 base from V and 5 bases from J; bases unmatched to any gene: 3. CDR1 SGHRS and CDR2 YFSETQ come from the germline V gene. Each sample yielded at least 5.5 micrograms of PBMC total RNA. A second about 7 to 11 cycle PCR used barcoded and J-beta primers. TCRdb itself ran the 5' RACE reads through MiXCR, one entry per CDR3 protein. The table shows about 1.4 million distinct CDR3 sequences, with 59% occurring only once. This chain links TRBV5-1 with TRBJ2-5; 9 nucleotides match TRBD2. The origin of this receptor is a man between 18 and 29 years old in good health. Sequencing input: blood. The CDR3 DNA reads as TGCGCCAGCAGCTTGCGGACTAGCGTGGAGACCCAGTACTTC. Its translation is CASSLRTSVETQYF.